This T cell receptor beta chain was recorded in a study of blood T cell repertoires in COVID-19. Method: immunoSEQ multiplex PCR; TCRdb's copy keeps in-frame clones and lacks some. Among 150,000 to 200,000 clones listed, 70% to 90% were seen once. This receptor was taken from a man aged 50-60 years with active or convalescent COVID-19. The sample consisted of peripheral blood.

In nucleotides, the CDR3 is TGTGCCAGTAGTTCTACAGGGGAACGGACACCCCTCCACTTT. Amino acids: CASSSTGERTPLHF. This rearrangement joins TRBV19 to TRBJ1-6; 7 bases are shared with TRBD1. CDR3 length: 14 residues. The germline CDR1 and CDR2 sequences are LNHDA and SQIVND (reference sequence). Trimming at V came to 5 bases and at J to 11 bases, leaving 9 bases not matched to a gene.